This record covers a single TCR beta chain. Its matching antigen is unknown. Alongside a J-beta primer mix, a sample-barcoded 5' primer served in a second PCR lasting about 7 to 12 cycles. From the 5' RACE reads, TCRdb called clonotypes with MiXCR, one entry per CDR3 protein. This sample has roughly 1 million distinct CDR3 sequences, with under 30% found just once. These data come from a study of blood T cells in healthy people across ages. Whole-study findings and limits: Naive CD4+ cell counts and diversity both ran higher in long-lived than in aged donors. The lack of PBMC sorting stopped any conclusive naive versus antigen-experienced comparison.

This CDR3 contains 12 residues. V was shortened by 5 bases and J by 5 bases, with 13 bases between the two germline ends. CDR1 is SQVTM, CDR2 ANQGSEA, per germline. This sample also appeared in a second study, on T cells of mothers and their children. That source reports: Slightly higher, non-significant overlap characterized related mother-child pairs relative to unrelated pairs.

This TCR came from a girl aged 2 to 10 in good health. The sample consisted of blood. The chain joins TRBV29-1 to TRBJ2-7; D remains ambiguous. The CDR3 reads CSVHGRVHEQYF. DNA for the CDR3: TGCAGCGTTCACGGACGGGTCCACGAGCAGTACTTC.